This TCR beta chain derives from a study of T cell changes during pregnancy in multiple sclerosis. V was trimmed by 1 base and J by 2 bases, leaving 9 bases between them. The V gene's germline CDR1 is SGHNT and CDR2 YYREEE (reference sequence). The CDR3 is made up of 15 amino acids. Profiling relied on immunoSEQ multiplex PCR, and the TCRdb table lists in-frame clones only, not all of them. The sample comprises about 60,000 clones, almost 95% of which are singletons, and approximately 0.85% rests with the top ten. This chain joins TRBV5-4 and TRBJ2-2; D perhaps matches TRBD2 (5 bases). The sequencing here drew on peripheral blood, taken in the first trimester of pregnancy. This clonotype was sampled from a female donor with multiple sclerosis, enrolled in a pregnancy study. The CDR3 nucleotides read TGTGCCAGCAGCTTGCTGACTACTAACACCGGGGAGCTGTTTTTT. This translates into CASSLLTTNTGELFF.